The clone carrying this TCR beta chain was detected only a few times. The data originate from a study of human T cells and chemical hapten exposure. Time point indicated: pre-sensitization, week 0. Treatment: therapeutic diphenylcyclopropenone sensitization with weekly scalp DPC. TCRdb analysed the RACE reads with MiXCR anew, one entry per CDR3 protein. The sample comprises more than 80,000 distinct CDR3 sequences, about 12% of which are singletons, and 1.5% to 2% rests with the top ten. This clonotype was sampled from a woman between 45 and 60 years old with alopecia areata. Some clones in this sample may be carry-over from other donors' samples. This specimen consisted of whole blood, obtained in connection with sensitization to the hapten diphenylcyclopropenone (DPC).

The CDR3 bases are TGCACCGCTACTTCCGGGGGGGAAGAGACCCAGTACTTC. Residues: CTATSGGEETQYF. The genes are TRBV20-1 and TRBJ2-5, with TRBD2 identical over 8 bases. The CDR3 spans 13 residues. The germline V gene encodes CDR1 DFQATT and CDR2 SNEGSKA (reference sequence).